Below, 14 T cell receptor beta chains from the same sample are listed, as sequenced in a study of T cell responses to AZD1222 COVID-19 vaccine (TCRdb year 2021). The sample's time point, from its label and the paper: about 28 days (+/-7) after the second vaccine dose. The library relied on the immunoSEQ multiplex PCR assay. Entries here come from immuneACCESS through TCRdb and include only in-frame sequences with V and J called. Some clones fail to appear in such tables; in the studies checked, an unresolved V gene covers under half of the shortfall, and the cause of the remainder is unknown. In this sample the table shows about 94,000 clones, around 85% of which occur a single time. The ten largest clones take up more than 4% of the sample. The sequenced sample was peripheral blood, obtained 28 days after the second AZD1222 dose. The receptors shown here come from an adult who received the AZD1222 COVID-19 vaccine.

This sequence joins TRBV11-2 and TRBJ2-7; D is possibly TRBD1 or TRBD2 (5 bases each). The CDR3 is 18 residues long. V lost 1 base to trimming and J lost 7 bases, with 26 bases between them. Germline lookup yields CDR1 SGHAT and CDR2 FQNNGV. In nucleotides, the CDR3 is TGTGCCAGCAGCTTAGGAGGGGCTGGCGCCGACAATCCTCTGGAGCAGTACTTC. It translates to CASSLGGAGADNPLEQYF.

Turning to this clone: The sample contains more than one DNA sequence encoding this CDR3. J is TRBJ2-2 and V is TRBV5-6; 7 bases match TRBD2. Losses at the gene ends were 0 bases for V and 4 bases for J; bases not matched to a gene: 0. Looked up from germline, CDR1 is SGHDT and CDR2 is YYEEEE. This CDR3 contains 14 residues. The CDR3 DNA reads as TGTGCCAGCAGCTTGGCGGGAGGCACCGGGGAGCTGTTTTTT. Translation gives CASSLAGGTGELFF.

The rearrangement joins TRBV5-6 to TRBJ2-2; TRBD1 aligns across 9 bases. With 4 bases clipped from V and 0 bases from J, the junction kept 4 bases outside the gene matches. CDR1 is SGHDT and CDR2 is YYEEEE in the germline V gene. The length of the CDR3 is 16 residues. Written as DNA, the CDR3 is TGTGCCAGCAGCCTGGGGACAGGGCCGAACACCGGGGAGCTGTTTTTT. It encodes CASSLGTGPNTGELFF.

V and J are TRBV13 and TRBJ1-1; no definite D call. The germline V gene has CDR1 PRHDT and CDR2 FYEKMQ (reference sequence). This CDR3 contains 13 residues. V gave up 4 bases and J gave up 6 bases, with 12 bases separating them. The CDR3 sequence: CASSSTFPPEAFF. The CDR3 region has the DNA TGTGCCAGCAGCTCCACATTTCCCCCTGAAGCTTTCTTT.

This clone was seen a single time. The genes are TRBV5-1 and TRBJ2-2; the D is unclear. The CDR3 runs 14 residues. Trimming shortened V by 2 bases and J by 0 bases, and 5 bases separated the two germline ends. Per the germline V gene, CDR1 is SGHRS and CDR2 is YFSETQ. The CDR3 protein is CASSFVPNTGELFF. The CDR3 DNA sequence: TGCGCCAGCAGCTTTGTTCCGAACACCGGGGAGCTGTTTTTT.

The CDR3 reads CASSSIQSTDTQYF. The CDR3, as DNA: TGCGCCAGCAGCTCGATACAGAGCACAGATACGCAGTATTTT. The J gene is TRBJ2-3, the V gene TRBV5-1; D remains ambiguous. Germline CDR1 SGHRS, CDR2 YFSETQ. CDR3 length: 14 amino acids. Trimming shortened V by 3 bases and J by 0 bases, and 8 bases separated the two germline ends.

This clone was recorded only once. The chain employs TRBV20-1 and TRBJ2-1, with 8 bases fitting TRBD2. The CDR3 is made up of 14 amino acids. CDR1 is DFQATT, CDR2 SNEGSKA, per germline (reference sequence). Germline trimming cut 3 bases from V and 4 bases from J; bases unmatched to any gene: 5. CDR3 in DNA: TGCAGTGCTAGTCGGACTAGCCCTTACAATGAGCAGTTCTTC. Amino acids: CSASRTSPYNEQFF.

The J gene is TRBJ1-2, the V gene TRBV10-3; 8 nucleotides align to TRBD1. Germline-derived CDR1 and CDR2 are ENHRY and SYGVKD. The CDR3 spans 18 residues. Unmatched junction bases numbered 11, after V lost 0 bases and J lost 2 bases. In DNA form, the CDR3 reads TGTGCCATCAGTGAGTCTCTTTTTCGGGACAGGAAAAACTATGGCTACACCTTC. Encoded protein: CAISESLFRDRKNYGYTF.

This clone was detected only once. The V and J genes are TRBV29-1 and TRBJ1-2; D is unclear. Trimming stripped 4 bases from V and 4 bases from J, with 16 bases between. The CDR3 sequence is 14 residues long. Germline V gene sequence: CDR1 SQVTM, CDR2 ANQGSEA. The CDR3 sequence is CSVGDVAVGYGYTF. As DNA, the CDR3 is TGCAGCGTTGGAGACGTGGCCGTGGGCTATGGCTACACCTTC.

This chain joins TRBV7-9 and TRBJ2-5, with 9 nucleotides matching TRBD1. The CDR3 runs 12 residues. V was clipped by 3 bases and J by 13 bases; unmatched bases: 6. CDR1 is SEHNR and CDR2 is FQNEAQ in the germline V gene (reference sequence). The CDR3 bases are TGTGCCAGCAGCTTGGGACAGGGTCTATGGTACTTC. Protein product: CASSLGQGLWYF.

The chain is built from TRBV4-1 and TRBJ1-1; weak D call: TRBD1 (6 bases). Germline CDR1 MGHRA, CDR2 YSYEKL. The CDR3 has 17 amino acids. The V and J ends lost 1 base and 3 bases respectively, with 18 bases between them. For the CDR3, the DNA is TGCGCCAGCAGCCAAGGGAGCCGCGTCAGGACAGACACTGAAGCTTTCTTT. Translation: CASSQGSRVRTDTEAFF.

This chain connects TRBV12-3 or TRBV12-4 to TRBJ1-1, with a tentative D call TRBD1 (5 bases). The CDR3 is made up of 13 amino acids. V was cut by 3 bases and J by 5 bases, with 10 bases left in between. The CDR3 sequence is CASSFGRGTEAFF. DNA for the CDR3: TGTGCCAGCAGTTTTGGGAGGGGTACTGAAGCTTTCTTT.

This clone has just one count. This chain joins TRBV7-9 and TRBJ1-4, with D possibly TRBD1 on 6 matching bases. The CDR3 loop spans 17 amino acids. Trimming removed 5 bases at V and 8 bases at J, with 24 bases between. Germline CDR1 reads SEHNR; CDR2 reads FQNEAQ (reference sequence). The CDR3 reads CASSPTRDIQRGEKLFF. In DNA form, the CDR3 reads TGTGCCAGCAGCCCCACCCGGGACATCCAAAGGGGCGAAAAACTGTTTTTT.

The chain couples TRBV5-5 to TRBJ2-7, with D perhaps TRBD2 (5 bases). The CDR3 totals 11 residues. Trimming pared 6 bases from V and 4 bases from J, leaving 8 bases between. Germline V lookup: CDR1 SGHKS, CDR2 YYEKEE (reference sequence). The CDR3 region is CASKGEYEQYF. CDR3 coding DNA: TGTGCCAGCAAGGGAGAATACGAGCAGTACTTC.